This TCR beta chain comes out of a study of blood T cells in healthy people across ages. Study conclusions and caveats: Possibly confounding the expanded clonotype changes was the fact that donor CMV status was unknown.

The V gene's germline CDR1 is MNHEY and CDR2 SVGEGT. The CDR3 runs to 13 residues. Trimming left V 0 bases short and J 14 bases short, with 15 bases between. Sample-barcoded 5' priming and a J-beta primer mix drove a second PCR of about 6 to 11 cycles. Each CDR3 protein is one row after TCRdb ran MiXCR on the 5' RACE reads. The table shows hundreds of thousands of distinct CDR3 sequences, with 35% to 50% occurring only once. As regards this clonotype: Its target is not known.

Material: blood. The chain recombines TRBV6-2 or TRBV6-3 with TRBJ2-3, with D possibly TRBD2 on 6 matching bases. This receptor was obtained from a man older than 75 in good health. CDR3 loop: CASSYSGPSDPYF. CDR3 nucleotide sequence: TGTGCCAGCAGTTACTCCGGGCCTAGCGATCCGTATTTT.